This is a list of T cell receptor beta chains from one sample in a study of T cells in Graves' hyperthyroidism and ophthalmopathy. Via MiXCR, TCRdb re-called the multiplex PCR reads, giving one row per CDR3 protein. The sample shows 30,000 to 40,000 distinct CDR3 sequences, 40% to 60% of them seen only once. What was sequenced was blood. These receptors were collected from a man in his forties or fifties with Graves' ophthalmopathy. The CDR3 runs from the conserved cysteine through the conserved F or W. A D gene is named only where the DNA matches it firmly. Size tells how often a clone was seen (once, few, many) or the class of an expanded clone, and some rows leave it out.

j_gene	abundance	d_gene	len	v_gene	CDR3aa	CDR3nt
TRBJ1-2	many	.	16	TRBV19	CASSIYRVSQTTGYTF	TGTGCCAGTAGTATATACAGGGTGTCGCAAACCACTGGCTACACCTTC
TRBJ2-7	.	.	13	TRBV7-9	CASSPGGTSEQYF	TGTGCCAGCAGCCCCGGGGGGACATCCGAGCAGTACTTC
TRBJ1-2	.	.	15	TRBV2	CASSDKGTKNYGYTF	TGTGCCAGCAGTGATAAAGGGACAAAGAACTATGGCTACACCTTC
TRBJ2-3	many	.	15	TRBV2	CASSVQGFRTDTQYF	TGTGCCAGCAGTGTTCAAGGGTTTCGTACAGATACGCAGTATTTT
TRBJ2-7	.	.	14	TRBV6-2/TRBV6-3	CASSMDRGAYEQYF	TGTGCCAGCAGTATGGACAGAGGGGCTTACGAGCAGTACTTC
TRBJ2-3	.	TRBD2	14	TRBV12-3/TRBV12-4	CASSLSSGRDTQYF	TGTGCCAGCAGTTTGTCTAGCGGGAGAGATACGCAGTATTTT
TRBJ2-7	many	TRBD1	14	TRBV11-3	CASSPGQAVYEQYF	TGTGCCAGCAGCCCAGGACAGGCGGTTTACGAGCAGTACTTC
TRBJ2-5	few	.	16	TRBV24-1	CATSDSTQQGEETQYF	TGTGCCACCAGTGATTCCACACAACAGGGTGAGGAGACCCAGTACTTC
TRBJ2-1	many	.	14	TRBV20-1	CSARGTTLYDEQFF	TGCAGTGCTAGAGGGACTACACTTTACGATGAGCAGTTCTTC
TRBJ2-1	.	TRBD2	15	TRBV4-2	CASSQGGLAGGEQFF	TGTGCCAGCAGCCAAGGGGGACTAGCGGGAGGTGAGCAGTTCTTC
TRBJ2-7	many	.	14	TRBV6-1	CASTREIGTYEQYF	TGTGCCAGCACAAGGGAGATCGGCACCTACGAGCAGTACTTC
TRBJ1-1	.	TRBD1	13	TRBV14	CASSQRWDRDTFF	TGTGCCAGCAGTCAACGATGGGACAGGGATACTTTCTTT
TRBJ2-1	medium-sized	.	15	TRBV10-3	CAISEVTNGHNEQFF	TGTGCCATCAGTGAAGTAACCAACGGACACAATGAGCAGTTCTTC
TRBJ2-7	many	TRBD2	16	TRBV7-9	CASSYGGGTRGHEQYF	TGTGCCAGCAGCTATGGTGGGGGGACTAGGGGCCACGAGCAGTACTTC
TRBJ1-2	few	.	10	TRBV19	CASRGYGYTF	TGTGCCAGTCGTGGCTATGGCTACACCTTC
TRBJ2-5	.	TRBD2	15	TRBV7-2	CASSLGSGRAETQYF	TGTGCCAGCAGCTTAGGCAGCGGGAGGGCAGAGACCCAGTACTTC
TRBJ1-4	many	.	15	TRBV15	CATSRAHATNEKLFF	TGTGCCACCAGCAGAGCGCACGCAACTAATGAAAAACTGTTTTTT
TRBJ2-7	.	TRBD1	14	TRBV25-1	CASPGQGTGYEQYF	TGTGCCAGCCCCGGACAGGGGACGGGCTACGAGCAGTACTTC
TRBJ1-1	many	TRBD1	16	TRBV24-1	CATSDSRQGLNTEAFF	TGTGCCACCAGTGATTCCCGACAGGGGCTGAACACTGAAGCTTTCTTT
TRBJ1-2	many	TRBD1	14	TRBV20-1	CSARDRGQGYGYTF	TGCAGTGCTAGAGATCGGGGACAGGGGTATGGCTACACCTTC
TRBJ1-6	many	TRBD1	15	TRBV5-4	CASFRQGSYNSPLHF	TGTGCCAGTTTCAGACAGGGCTCCTATAATTCACCCCTCCACTTT
TRBJ1-2	few	.	13	TRBV10-3	CAMKIEEGYGYTF	TGTGCCATGAAGATAGAGGAGGGCTATGGCTACACCTTC
TRBJ1-5	.	.	14	TRBV20-1	CSARGTGRGEPQHF	TGCAGTGCTAGGGGGACGGGGAGGGGGGAGCCCCAGCATTTT
TRBJ2-2	once	.	15	TRBV19	CASNKLRANTGELFF	TGCGCCAGTAATAAGTTGAGGGCGAACACCGGGGAGCTGTTTTTT
TRBJ2-1	.	.	14	TRBV2	CAILSGFPYNEQFF	TGTGCCATCCTTAGCGGATTCCCCTACAATGAGCAGTTCTTC
TRBJ1-2	.	.	20	TRBV25-1	CASSFYICSAPRQGADGYTF	.
TRBJ1-5	.	.	13	TRBV20-1	CSASREGGQPQHF	TGCAGTGCTAGTAGGGAGGGCGGTCAGCCCCAGCATTTT
TRBJ1-5	once	.	13	TRBV20-1	CSANGDSETYEHF	TGCAGTGCAAATGGAGACAGCGAAACCTACGAGCATTTT
TRBJ1-5	.	.	14	TRBV2	CASSEDLWYQPQHF	TGTGCCAGCAGTGAGGACCTTTGGTATCAGCCCCAGCATTTT
TRBJ2-1	medium-sized	.	12	TRBV20-1	CSASSLANEQFF	TGCAGTGCGTCGAGCCTAGCAAATGAGCAGTTCTTC
TRBJ2-3	many	.	14	TRBV5-4	CASRSGRSTDTQYF	TGTGCCAGCAGGTCAGGGCGGTCGACAGATACGCAGTATTTT
TRBJ1-1	once	.	15	TRBV5-1	CASSLAGGGGDWAFF	TGCGCCAGCAGCTTGGCTGGGGGGGGGGGAGACTGGGCTTTCTTT
TRBJ1-2	.	.	14	TRBV4-2	CARTGSRQNYGYTF	TGTGCCAGAACAGGGTCAAGACAGAACTATGGCTACACCTTC
TRBJ2-7	many	.	16	TRBV6-1	CASSAEFGTRIYEQYF	TGTGCCAGCAGTGCAGAGTTCGGGACAAGGATATACGAGCAGTACTTC
TRBJ1-5	.	.	14	TRBV6-6	CASSPSDSNQPQHF	TGTGCCAGCAGTCCGTCGGATAGCAACCAGCCCCAGCATTTT
TRBJ2-7	once	TRBD1	15	TRBV11-2	CASSFGQGDTYEQYF	TGTGCCAGCAGCTTTGGACAGGGTGACACCTACGAGCAGTACTTC
TRBJ1-1	.	.	13	TRBV12-3/TRBV12-4	CASSLAREAEAFF	TGTGCCAGCAGTTTAGCGCGAGAGGCTGAAGCTTTCTTT
TRBJ1-5	many	TRBD1	14	TRBV19	CASSVTGGNQPQHF	TGTGCCAGTAGCGTGACAGGGGGCAATCAGCCCCAGCATTTT
TRBJ2-4	many	.	13	TRBV5-4	CASSFGTENIQYF	TGTGCCAGCAGCTTTGGGACGGAAAACATTCAGTACTTC
TRBJ2-1	.	TRBD2	16	TRBV14	CASSYILASVDNEQFF	TGCGCCAGCAGCTACATACTAGCGTCAGTTGACAATGAGCAGTTCTTC